The clone carrying this TCR beta chain occurred many times. Its antigen is not known. TCRdb re-derived calls from the reads in MiXCR, one entry per CDR3 protein. This sample carries about 740,000 distinct CDR3 sequences, 35% of them seen once, and the ten largest clones take about 2.8%. Germline CDR1 is SGHVS and CDR2 is FNYEAQ. This CDR3 region has 13 residues. With 5 bases removed from V and 0 bases from J, the gap between germline ends came to 7 bases. These data come from a study of T cell repertoires in cytomegalovirus infection. Notes on the study in general: HLA-C-restricted CMV clonotypes gave the most frequent clonotype in two of eight donors.

The TCR originated in a human donor in good health (CMV status not recorded). Some clones in this sample may be carry-over from other donors' samples. The sample comprised PBMCs. This chain joins TRBV7-6 and TRBJ1-1; D not certain. The chain's CDR3 is CASSTQVNTEAFF. The CDR3 nucleotides read TGTGCCAGCAGCACGCAGGTGAACACTGAAGCTTTCTTT.